The sequence of this TCR beta chain was determined in a study of blood T cell repertoires in COVID-19 (dated by TCRdb to the early 2020s). The study in broad terms: Collaborator samples came from the United States, Italy and Spain and covered acute and convalescent phases of COVID-19. The prospective study material was composed of cDNA or gDNA derived from T cells, B-cell-depleted T cells, or PBMCs. Deeply sampled blood TCRbeta repertoires from subjects exposed to, actively infected with, or recovered from COVID-19 were included in the dataset. The repertoires were released in a freely available public database meant as a resource for research on the immune response to SARS-CoV-2. Samples were obtained from the ongoing ImmuneRACE study (first 160 participants) and from 1,254 subjects provided by 6 global collaborators. Sample metadata almost always included a de-identified subject ID, COVID-19 status, age in years and sex. Where available, HLA class I and class II types were obtained from metadata supplied by the sample provider rather than from assay-based typing. Findings and caveats that apply to the study as a whole: Clinical and demographic metadata were provided uncurated, with the amount varying by source and participant.

TCRbeta CDR3 regions were amplified from genomic DNA by means of the immunoSEQ Assay, a bias-controlled multiplex PCR. Regarding the original processing steps: Within the assay, amplification of reference gene primers was used to estimate how many nucleated cells each sample contained. To quantify the absolute abundance of each unique TCRbeta CDR3 rearrangement, sequence reads were collapsed and filtered. For each sample, productive Simpson clonality was calculated as the square root of Simpson's diversity index across productive rearrangements. Imported from immuneACCESS, the table was reduced by TCRdb to in-frame sequences with V and J called. These copies leave out some clones; in studies compared against another copy, an unresolved V gene accounts for under half, and the cause of the remainder is not known. V, J and clone size derive from that table, while D and trimming were established from the DNA sequence. A total of approximately 110,000 clones appear in this sample, 75% to 85% of them only once. Of the sample, 7% to 9.5% falls within the top ten clones.

Collaborating institutions collected whole blood in K2EDTA tubes following their own protocols. For TCRbeta analysis, collaborators shipped samples in one of three forms: frozen whole blood, isolated PBMCs, or DNA extracted from either of those sample types. Note on this clone: Its antigen specificity is not known. The input lacks base qualities; no much larger clone sits a single base away.

After removal of 2 bases from V and 7 bases from J, the junction retains 4 bases not matched to a gene. The CDR3 measures 14 amino acids from cysteine to phenylalanine. Here the CDR3 DNA is all that survives: 42 bases in frame from base 1. The germline V gene (reference sequence) yields SEHNR for CDR1 and FQNEAQ for CDR2. Sequencing was performed on peripheral blood. The V and J segments used are TRBV7-9 and TRBJ2-7, with 11 junctional bases fitting TRBD2. The receptor was isolated from a woman older than 75 with active or convalescent COVID-19. The nucleotide sequence reads TGTGCCAGCAGCTTACTAGCGGGAGGAGGGGAGCAGTACTTC. The encoded protein is CASSLLAGGGEQYF.